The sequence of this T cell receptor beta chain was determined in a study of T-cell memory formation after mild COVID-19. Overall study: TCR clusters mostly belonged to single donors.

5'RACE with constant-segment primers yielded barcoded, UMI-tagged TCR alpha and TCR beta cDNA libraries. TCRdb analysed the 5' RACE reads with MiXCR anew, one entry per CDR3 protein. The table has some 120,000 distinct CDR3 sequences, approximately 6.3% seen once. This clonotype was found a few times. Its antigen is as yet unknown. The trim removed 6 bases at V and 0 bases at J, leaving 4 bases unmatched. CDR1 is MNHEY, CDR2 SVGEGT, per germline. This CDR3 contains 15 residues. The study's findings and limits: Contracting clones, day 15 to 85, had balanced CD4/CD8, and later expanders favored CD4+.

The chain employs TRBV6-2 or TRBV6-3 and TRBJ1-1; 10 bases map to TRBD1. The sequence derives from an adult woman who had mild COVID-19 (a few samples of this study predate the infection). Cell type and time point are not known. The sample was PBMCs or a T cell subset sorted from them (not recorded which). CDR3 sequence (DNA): TGTGCCAGCAGCGGACAGGGGGGCATGAACACTGAAGCTTTCTTT. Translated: CASSGQGGMNTEAFF.